The next 3 T cell receptor beta chains were all read from a single sample in a study of T cell repertoires in cytomegalovirus infection. TCRdb analysed the reads with MiXCR anew, one entry per CDR3 protein. Among roughly 190,000 distinct CDR3 sequences, about a tenth were seen once, and the ten largest hold roughly 5.1%. The sequenced sample consisted of PBMCs. These receptors originate from a human donor in good health (CMV status not recorded). Some clones in this sample may be carry-over from other donors' samples.

This clonotype was observed a handful of times. The rearrangement joins TRBV11-2 to TRBJ1-1; D gene ambiguous. Germline loops: CDR1 SGHAT, CDR2 FQNNGV. Between the trimmed V and J ends, which lost 7 bases and 2 bases, there was a span of 11 bases. This CDR3 has 13 residues. For the CDR3, the DNA is TGTGCCAGCACCCAGACACGAAACACTGAAGCTTTCTTT. This translates into CASTQTRNTEAFF.

This clonotype was found a few times. The chain couples TRBV6-2 or TRBV6-3 to TRBJ2-4; D uncertain. The germline gives CDR1 MNHEY, CDR2 SVGEGT. V gave up 2 bases and J gave up 7 bases, with 9 bases separating them. This CDR3 spans 13 amino acids. The CDR3 region is CASSYTGWNIQYF. The CDR3 DNA is TGTGCCAGCAGTTACACCGGGTGGAACATTCAGTACTTC.

This clonotype was counted many times. This chain links TRBV5-1 with TRBJ1-1; D call uncertain. Trimming stripped 4 bases from V and 4 bases from J, with 14 bases between. CDR3 length equals 14 residues. Germline CDR1 SGHRS, CDR2 YFSETQ. In DNA, the CDR3 is TGCGCCAGCAGCCAACAGCAACGATTCACTGAAGCTTTCTTT. Protein product: CASSQQQRFTEAFF.